The following is a TCR beta chain sequence with its context. This entry is derived from a study of technical replicates of blood from a few donors. The CDR3 totals 14 residues. Trimming stripped 5 bases from V and 1 base from J, with 11 bases between. The germline V gene encodes CDR1 MDHEN and CDR2 SYDVKM. Using immunoSEQ multiplex PCR, the repertoire was profiled, and TCRdb retains in-frame clones only, with some absent. The sample records about 13,000 clones, just over 85% being singletons. The sequence was obtained from a human donor in good health. V gene TRBV28 combines with J gene TRBJ2-5; D is possibly TRBD1 (6 bases). Sequenced sample: PBMCs. CDR3 nucleotide sequence: TGTGCCAGCAGTCCGACAGGCGTCCAAGAGACCCAGTACTTC. It is translated as CASSPTGVQETQYF.